These 18 T cell receptor beta chains were all obtained from the same sample, sequenced in a study of STAT3 mutations in large granular lymphocyte leukemia. The study, taken as a whole, reports: Every T-cell large granular lymphocyte leukemia patient had at least one immunodominant TCR beta clonotype.

The repertoire was sequenced with immunoSEQ multiplex PCR; TCRdb's copy has only in-frame clones and lacks some. Of under 15,000 clones in the sample, 90% were seen once. Their target antigens are unknown. The sequenced sample consisted of peripheral blood mononuclear cells. These receptors were collected from a man aged 35 to 55 with T-cell large granular lymphocyte leukemia. Some clones in this sample may be carry-over from other donors' samples.

The chain uses TRBV5-6 and TRBJ2-4, with D tentatively TRBD1 (5 bases). The CDR3 consists of 16 residues. Germline CDR1 and CDR2: SGHDT and YYEEEE. V was pared by 4 bases and J by 0 bases, with 14 bases between. The CDR3, as DNA: TGTGCCAGCAGCGCCCAGGGCCCCATAGCCAAAAACATTCAGTACTTC. It translates to CASSAQGPIAKNIQYF.

The V call is TRBV4-3, the J call TRBJ1-2; D is ambiguous. Trimming left V 3 bases short and J 4 bases short, with 12 bases between. The CDR3 covers 14 residues. Germline values: CDR1 LGHNA, CDR2 YSLEER. CDR3 region: CASSHERGFYGYTF. Written as DNA, the CDR3 is TGCGCCAGCAGCCATGAACGCGGCTTCTATGGCTACACCTTC.

The rearrangement joins TRBV7-9 to TRBJ2-7; perhaps TRBD1 as D (6 bases). The CDR3 loop spans 17 amino acids. Trimming removed 2 bases from V and 0 bases from J, with 17 bases in between. Germline CDR1 reads SEHNR; CDR2 reads FQNEAQ (reference sequence). This CDR3 reads CASSLRQGWDNSYEQYF. The CDR3 DNA follows: TGTGCCAGCAGCTTAAGACAAGGGTGGGACAACTCCTACGAGCAGTACTTC.

V is TRBV19 and J is TRBJ1-1; TRBD1 aligns across 7 bases. With V trimmed by 6 bases and J by 6 bases, 7 bases remained unmatched. The CDR3 is 13 residues long. Germline lookup yields CDR1 LNHDA and CDR2 SQIVND (reference sequence). The CDR3 spells CASSRQGAAEAFF. For the CDR3, the DNA is TGTGCCAGTAGCCGACAGGGCGCCGCTGAAGCTTTCTTT.

V and J are TRBV19 and TRBJ2-7, with TRBD2 matching 8 bases. Germline CDR1 LNHDA, CDR2 SQIVND (reference sequence). The CDR3 is 16 amino acids. V lost 1 base and J lost 3; bases outside the gene matches: 8. The CDR3 bases are TGTGCCAGTAGTATAGGTCTCGGGGGGGCCTTCTACGAGCAGTACTTC. Protein product: CASSIGLGGAFYEQYF.

The V call is TRBV6-4, the J call TRBJ1-2; D may be TRBD1 (5 bases). Germline loops: CDR1 MRHNA, CDR2 SNTAGT. The CDR3 consists of 13 residues. Trimming removed 7 bases at V and 6 bases at J, with 15 bases between. The CDR3 loop reads CASTADSLDGYTF. The CDR3 DNA reads TGTGCCAGCACCGCTGACAGCCTAGATGGCTACACCTTC.

This chain connects TRBV5-4 to TRBJ2-3; possibly TRBD1 or TRBD2 for D (6 bases each). CDR3 size: 14 residues. Germline loops: CDR1 SGHNT, CDR2 YYREEE (reference sequence). Trimming left V 5 bases short and J 6 bases short, with 16 bases between. The CDR3 is CASRPGGPRDTQYF. CDR3 DNA: TGTGCCAGCAGGCCCGGGGGCCCCAGGGATACGCAGTATTTT. Variable domain in full (rest from reference TRBV5-4 and TRBJ2-3): ETGVTQSPTHLIKTRGQQVTLRCSSQSGHNTVSWYQQALGQGPQFIFQYYREEENGRGNFPPRFSGLQFPNYSSELNVNALELDDSALYLCASRPGGPRDTQYFGPGTRLTVL.

V is TRBV9 and J is TRBJ2-7; 7 bases are a match to TRBD2. CDR1 is SGDLS, CDR2 YYNGEE, per germline. This CDR3 region has 14 residues. V shed 3 bases, J shed 0 bases, and the junction held 3 bases outside the gene matches. Written as DNA, the CDR3 is TGTGCCAGCAGCGAGCGGGGAACCTCCTACGAGCAGTACTTC. It yields the protein CASSERGTSYEQYF.

The V call is TRBV7-9, the J call TRBJ1-5; D is undetermined. CDR3 length: 13 residues. Germline V gene lookup returns CDR1 SEHNR and CDR2 FQNEAQ (reference sequence). V dropped 5 bases and J dropped 4 bases, with 9 bases sitting between them. Here the CDR3 reads CASSRAGNQPQHF. DNA for the CDR3: TGTGCCAGCAGCCGGGCGGGGAATCAGCCCCAGCATTTT.

Sample share makes this clone medium-sized. The gene calls are TRBV4-2 and TRBJ2-7; 9 nucleotides line up with TRBD1. CDR1 and CDR2 (germline): LGHNA, YNFKEQ. The trim removed 3 bases at V and 0 bases at J, leaving 3 bases unmatched. CDR3 size: 15 residues. In DNA form, the CDR3 reads TGTGCCAGCAGCCATGTGACAGGGGGCTCCTACGAGCAGTACTTC. This translates into CASSHVTGGSYEQYF.

The genes are TRBV14 and TRBJ2-7; D may be TRBD1 or TRBD2 (5 bases each). Trimming cost V 4 bases and J 0 bases, with 16 bases left between them. CDR1 is SGHDN and CDR2 is FVKESK in the germline V gene. The CDR3 consists of 16 residues. This chain's CDR3 is CASSLGRDGFSYEQYF. The CDR3 DNA reads TGTGCCAGCAGCCTAGGCAGGGACGGATTCTCCTACGAGCAGTACTTC.

V is TRBV5-1 and J is TRBJ1-1; possibly TRBD1 for D (6 bases). CDR1 SGHRS and CDR2 YFSETQ come from the germline V gene. This CDR3 contains 14 residues. Trimming left V 6 bases short and J 1 base short, with 13 bases between. CDR3 nucleotides: TGCGCCAGCAAGGGCAGGGGAACGAACACTGAAGCTTTCTTT. It codes for CASKGRGTNTEAFF.

Of note for this clone: A read error may produce the germline difference seen at one junction end. The rearrangement uses TRBV5-1 and TRBJ2-2, with D unclear. CDR3 size: 13 residues. The germline CDR1 and CDR2 sequences are SGHRS and YFSETQ. CDR3 in amino acids: CVSRPVLEGELFF. The CDR3 DNA reads as TGCGTCAGCAGGCCGGTCCTAGAAGGGGAGCTGTTTTTT.

The V gene is TRBV29-1, the J gene TRBJ2-1; tentative D call: TRBD2 (6 bases). This CDR3 has 13 amino acids. The germline V gene has CDR1 SQVTM and CDR2 ANQGSEA. V gave up 8 bases and J gave up 0 bases, with 11 bases separating them. CDR3 region: CSFGGDSYNEQFF. The DNA for the CDR3 is TGCAGCTTTGGAGGGGACTCCTACAATGAGCAGTTCTTC.

The chain recombines TRBV18 with TRBJ1-6; D is possibly TRBD1 (5 bases). Germline assignment: CDR1 KGHSH and CDR2 LQKENI. V lost 3 bases and J lost 4, with 16 bases in between. This CDR3 is built from 17 residues. This CDR3 is CASSPQGGRPYNSPLHF. The CDR3 DNA sequence: TGTGCCAGCTCACCGCAGGGCGGGCGCCCATATAATTCACCCCTCCACTTT.

The rearrangement links TRBV5-1 to TRBJ2-3, with a weak D call TRBD2 (6 bases). Germline CDR1 reads SGHRS; CDR2 reads YFSETQ. The CDR3 is made up of 15 amino acids. V lost 0 bases, J lost 3 bases, and 11 bases lay in between. In DNA, the CDR3 is TGCGCCAGCAGCTTGGGTCTAGCGAAAACAGATACGCAGTATTTT. It specifies CASSLGLAKTDTQYF.

V is TRBV4-1 and J is TRBJ2-7, with 9 bases that match TRBD2. This CDR3 comprises 15 residues. Per the germline V gene, CDR1 is MGHRA and CDR2 is YSYEKL. V lost 4 bases, J lost 0 bases, and 4 bases stayed unmatched. The CDR3 is CASSLRAGGSYEQYF. CDR3 DNA sequence: TGCGCCAGCAGCCTCAGAGCGGGGGGCTCCTACGAGCAGTACTTC.

This chain connects TRBV5-1 to TRBJ1-1, with 7 bases fitting TRBD1. V lost 4 bases and J lost 1; bases outside the gene matches: 4. This CDR3 spans 14 amino acids. Germline values: CDR1 SGHRS, CDR2 YFSETQ. For the CDR3, the DNA is TGCGCCAGCAGCCCCGGACAGGAGAACACTGAAGCTTTCTTT. Its protein product is CASSPGQENTEAFF.